Detailed here is one T cell receptor (beta chain). Measured with immunoSEQ multiplex PCR; TCRdb has only the in-frame clones, and not every one. Of 85,000 to 130,000 clones detected, about nine tenths appear once; the ten largest clones hold approximately 0.88%. The cohort comprised individuals with locally advanced or metastatic urothelial carcinoma. The entry originates in a study of PD-L1 blockade in urothelial cancer. The wider study: Males with bladder-origin urothelial cancer constituted about 85% of the roughly 30 patients. Median blood clonality was around 0.074, with 86,000 or so unique TCRs.

CDR1 is SEHNR, CDR2 FQNEAQ, per germline (reference sequence). The CDR3 sequence is 14 residues long. V lost 1 base and J lost 15; bases outside the gene matches: 7. The TCR comes from an elderly woman with urothelial cancer. The chain employs TRBV7-9 and TRBJ2-1, with 12 positions matching TRBD2. The sample consisted of PBMCs, taken around atezolizumab (anti-PD-L1) treatment. CDR3 sequence: CASSLETSGSRRFF. In DNA form, the CDR3 reads TGTGCCAGCAGCTTAGAGACTAGCGGGAGTCGGCGGTTCTTC.